The sequence of this T cell receptor beta chain was determined in a study of blood T cell repertoires in COVID-19. Study as a whole: Sites in the United States, Italy and Spain provided acute and convalescent COVID-19 samples. In each case, the material was cDNA or gDNA derived from T cells, B-cell-depleted T cells, or PBMCs.

Original analysis: Using reference gene primer amplification, nucleated cell counts were estimated. Generated by immunoSEQ multiplex PCR, the TCRdb table keeps only in-frame clones and is missing some. The V and J calls and the clone size are those of that table, but D and trimming were determined from the DNA. Found here are approximately 220,000 clones, 75% to 90% of them singletons; the top ten hold 25% to 35%. The CDR3 extends over 14 amino acids. V was pared by 0 bases and J by 3 bases, with 8 bases between. Germline lookup yields CDR1 KGHSH and CDR2 LQKENI. What was sequenced was peripheral blood. The genes are TRBV18 and TRBJ1-2, with D perhaps matching TRBD1 (5 bases). The TCR comes from a man between 40 and 49 years old with acute or convalescent COVID-19. The chain's CDR3 is CASSPPTGDYGYTF. The CDR3 nucleotides read TGTGCCAGCTCACCACCAACAGGCGACTATGGCTACACCTTC.